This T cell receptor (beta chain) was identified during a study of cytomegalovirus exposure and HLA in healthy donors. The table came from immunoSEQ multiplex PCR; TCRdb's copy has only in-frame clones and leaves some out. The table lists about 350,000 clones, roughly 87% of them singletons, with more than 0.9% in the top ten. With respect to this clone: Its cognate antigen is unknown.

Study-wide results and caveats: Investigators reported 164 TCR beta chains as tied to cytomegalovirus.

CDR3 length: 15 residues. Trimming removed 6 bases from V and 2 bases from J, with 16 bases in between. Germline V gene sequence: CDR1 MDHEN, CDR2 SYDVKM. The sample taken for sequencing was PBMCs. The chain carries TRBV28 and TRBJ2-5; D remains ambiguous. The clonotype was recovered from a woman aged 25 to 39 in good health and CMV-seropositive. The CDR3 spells CASSDTRAGQETQYF. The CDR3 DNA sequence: TGTGCCAGCAGCGATACCCGGGCCGGACAAGAGACCCAGTACTTC.